This T cell receptor beta chain was identified during a study of cytomegalovirus exposure and HLA in healthy donors. Study in general: Earlier findings included about 120 million unique TCR beta sequences obtained from approximately 170 million T cells.

Germline lookup yields CDR1 LNHDA and CDR2 SQIVND (reference sequence). CDR3 length equals 17 residues. With 1 base removed from V and 0 bases from J, the gap between germline ends came to 10 bases. Points from the study as a whole: Common viral pathogens seemed to be connected with several of the most significant clusters, according to a later analysis. In vitro data verified a few CMV-associated chains as specific for CMV antigens. The availability of immune exposure information extended only to CMV serostatus.

It was with 60 Vbeta and 13 Jbeta primers that the PCR ran. Sequenced by immunoSEQ multiplex PCR; TCRdb stores in-frame clones only, minus some. The specimen's table records 100,000 to 150,000 clones. Note on this clone: Its antigen is not identified.

The sequence came from a man between 18 and 29 years old in good health and CMV-seronegative. The material sequenced was PBMCs. The rearrangement joins TRBV19 to TRBJ1-6; no clear D. The CDR3 region is CASSIVFASSYNSPLHF. In DNA form, the CDR3 reads TGTGCCAGTAGTATAGTATTCGCCAGCTCCTATAATTCACCCCTCCACTTT.